This T cell receptor (beta chain) was sequenced for a study of cytomegalovirus exposure and HLA in healthy donors (TCRdb year 2017). Concerning the study at large: An earlier analysis of some 600 of the donors reported about 300 Gb of sequence data and approximately 120 million unique TCR beta sequences obtained from some 170 million T cells. An early release that covered around 590 HLA-typed donors contained about 300 gigabases of sequencing data and roughly 84 million unique TCR sequences. Of the 300 to 450 genotyped donors, about 80% fell in the genetic ancestry cluster associated with self-reported Caucasian donors. The study was designed to test whether signatures of past pathogen exposure could be identified by cataloging public T cell receptors. The study profiled the T cell repertoires of under 850 subjects by immunosequencing and related them to cytomegalovirus serostatus. In addition to the first cohort of 666 subjects, a separate validation cohort of 130 or so different subjects was used. To predict cytomegalovirus infection status, the study brought together high-throughput TCR immunosequencing, statistical association of individual TCRs with disease status, and machine learning. A later analysis re-analyzed previously published TCR beta repertoires from 666 donors and added high-resolution HLA genotyping to study TCR occurrence patterns. In the later analysis, no new phenotypic data were used to find candidate immune exposures; instead, reliance was placed on TCR beta sequences and their occurrence across donors. An earlier analysis of a few hundred of the donors applied high-throughput TCR beta sequencing to assess whether each TCR beta V gene segment acted as functional or pseudogenic. Donor age, sex, ethnicity and CMV serostatus were collected together with the repertoire data. A later genetic analysis used genome-wide SNP genotypes for about three fifths of the 666 donors, treating that subset as a discovery cohort. All discovery cohort repertoires had been generated on a single sequencing platform. HLA typing covered class I and class II loci at four-digit resolution. Typing coverage differed by locus: A, B, C, DRB1 and DQB1 were typed in about 629-640 donors, DQA1 in about 500, DPA1 in approximately 610, and DPB1 in 472. Roughly 5 DR-DQ haplotypes were handled as single units for association and clustering because linkage in the cohort was strong. Among several hundred genotyped donors of the cohort, an average of around 250,000 unique TCR beta nucleotide sequences was sequenced per donor, of which 15% to 20% were non-productive.

General findings and caveats noted by the study authors: A later analysis found that most CMV-associated TCR beta chains appeared HLA-restricted, with HLA associations seemingly driven largely by CMV exposure. Some IMGT-functional V segments, including TRBV6-2 and TRBV6-3, could not be told apart with the 87-base-pair reads, so those segments were excluded. Because counts were too low, about 17 rarely observed V segments, including chromosome 9 orphons, were excluded from the earlier analysis of roughly 580 of the donors. A later genetic analysis reported fewer N-insertions in productive TCRs among donors in an Asian-associated ancestry cluster than the approximately 700-donor mean. Because HLA typing was unavailable for some donors at each locus, only the typed subset was used in association tests. In vitro tests confirmed that three of the cytomegalovirus-associated TCR beta chains recognize cytomegalovirus antigens. In a later analysis, HLA-associated TCR beta chains were found to be more clonally expanded and to have lower generation probabilities than equally common non-associated chains. A group of highly shared sequence variants was considered likely to be a technical artifact of the sequencing pipeline. An association between a missense DCLRE1C variant and V-gene and J-gene trimming of TCR beta chains was found in a later genetic analysis and replicated in an independent cohort. When HLA alleles, especially DR and DQ, strongly co-occurred, attributing TCR associations to individual alleles was difficult. The study listed 150 to 200 TCR beta chains as associated with cytomegalovirus. Most TCR sequences were seen in very few donors, while some public TCRs were found in many individuals. According to a later analysis, parvovirus B19, influenza, CMV and Epstein-Barr virus appeared linked to several top co-occurrence clusters. In an earlier analysis of 587 of the donors, most TCR beta V segments were observed in productive rearrangements about 87% or about 30% of the time, broadly matching IMGT annotations. Correlated functional status among segregating V segments might reflect linkage disequilibrium, but an unknown experimental factor could not be ruled out. The presence/absence analyses assumed that sequencing depth was roughly uniform across donors, and that assumption may not be true. Only TCR beta chains were sequenced in this cohort, and the absence of alpha or paired-chain data limited detectable features. A further reported finding was that TCR beta sequences accurately predicted the HLA-A and HLA-B alleles for most subjects in the first cohort. A later analysis associated 15,000 to 20,000 TCR beta sequences with specific HLA alleles at a false discovery rate of 0.05. CMV serostatus was the only immune exposure information available for the cohort. The classifier was reported to diagnose cytomegalovirus status with high specificity and sensitivity in both the original cohort and the validation cohort. In a later analysis, TCR association rates were found to vary across HLA loci, with the most associated TCRs seen for DRB1 alleles and the fewest for HLA-C alleles. The authors suggested that the approach could potentially be extended to other disease states and immunological phenotypes.

The cohort comprised 710 or so healthy bone marrow donors. At the time of sampling, all cohort members were nominally healthy, though unrecorded immune exposures were likely present. The donor tested CMV seronegative and was one of the 352 seronegative cohort members. A peripheral blood sample was collected from each donor, and TCR beta sequencing was performed on peripheral blood mononuclear cells. Genomic DNA extraction from the blood cell samples was performed with the Qiagen DNeasy Blood Extraction Kit. The CDR3 measures 16 amino acids from cysteine to phenylalanine. The only DNA kept is the CDR3, 48 bases in frame from the first base. Trimming costs V 2 bases and J 0 bases, and their ends lie 13 bases apart. For CDR1 and CDR2, the germline V gene lists MNHEY and SVGAGI. The library was prepared using the immunoSEQ multiplex PCR assay. A mixture of 60 forward primers for TCR Vbeta segments and 13 reverse primers for TCR Jbeta segments was used in the multiplex PCR. The CDR3 region of rearranged TCR beta genes was amplified from genomic DNA by a multiplex PCR assay. Amplified TCR beta libraries were sequenced as 87-base-pair reads on the Illumina HiSeq System. In the paper's pipeline: In a later analysis, 80 million or so unique TCR beta chains were counted across the 650 to 750 repertoires, and approximately 11 million of these chains were shared by at least two donors. Raw reads were error-corrected and collapsed into unique sequences with a nearest-neighbor algorithm that merged closely related sequences to remove PCR and sequencing errors. CDR3 sequences were aligned to IMGT reference sequences to assign V, D and J gene segments. For a sequence to be retained, a match of at least six nucleotides to both a V gene segment and a J gene segment was required. Rearrangements were classified as productive when the CDR3 lacked stop codons and remained in frame with V and J, and all other rearrangements were classified as non-productive. Following IMGT convention, CDR3 was defined as the stretch from the second conserved V-encoded cysteine to the conserved J-encoded phenylalanine. The earlier analysis of 450 to 750 of the donors excluded any sequence lacking an unambiguous match to a single V gene segment. An earlier analysis of several hundred of the donors classified V segments as functional when productive rearrangements were above 56.7% and as segregating when the standard deviation between donors was above 5%. A statistical classification framework was developed to diagnose cytomegalovirus status using the catalog of TCR beta chain sequences. V and J gene assignment, in a later analysis, came from comparing TCR nucleotide sequences with IMGT/GENE-DB human TR gene sequences. Using the TCRdist pipeline, a later analysis assigned CDR3 sequences along with most-parsimonious VDJ recombination scenarios. In a later analysis, each TCR beta chain was defined by its CDR3 amino acid sequence together with its V-gene family, and reads lacking a unique V-gene family were excluded. To address suspected cross-contamination and a sequencing artifact, a later analysis removed a few hundred highly shared, low-generation-probability nucleotide sequences. A later analysis calculated a clonal expansion index for each public chain from normalized within-repertoire ranks of inferred template counts. In a later analysis, generation probabilities were computed with a VDJ recombination model fitted to out-of-frame rearrangements, and the resulting probabilities were checked against IGoR. In a later analysis, TCR-TCR, TCR-HLA and TCR-CMV co-occurrence was scored with hypergeometric tests, and a repertoire-size bias correction was applied to TCR pairs. False discovery rates were estimated in a later analysis by permuting HLA or CMV assignments 20 times. A later analysis grouped co-occurring TCRs with DBSCAN, adding TCRdist sequence similarity when clustering within HLA-allele-positive subsets. For co-occurrence clustering, repertoires with fewer than 30,000 or more than 120,000 public chains were excluded, along with 4 to 6 repertoires with anomalous nucleotide sharing. Imported from immuneACCESS, the table was reduced by TCRdb to in-frame sequences with V and J called. These copies leave out some clones; in studies compared against another copy, an unresolved V gene accounts for under half, and the cause of the remainder is not known. From that table come the V and J calls and clone size; the DNA was used to work out D and trimming. For this sample there are about 190,000 clones; almost 80% appear just once. The top ten hold roughly 1.6% of the sample.

As regards this clone: Its binding antigen is unknown. No per-base quality is available; no much larger clone lies one base away.

This sequence was found in a woman aged 18 to 35 in good health and CMV-seronegative. The material sequenced was PBMCs. The chain is made from TRBV6-5 and TRBJ1-1; D gene: possibly TRBD1, on 5 matching bases. The CDR3 protein sequence reads: CASSYAGRGMNTEAFF. The base sequence is TGTGCCAGCAGTTACGCGGGACGGGGAATGAACACTGAAGCTTTCTTT.